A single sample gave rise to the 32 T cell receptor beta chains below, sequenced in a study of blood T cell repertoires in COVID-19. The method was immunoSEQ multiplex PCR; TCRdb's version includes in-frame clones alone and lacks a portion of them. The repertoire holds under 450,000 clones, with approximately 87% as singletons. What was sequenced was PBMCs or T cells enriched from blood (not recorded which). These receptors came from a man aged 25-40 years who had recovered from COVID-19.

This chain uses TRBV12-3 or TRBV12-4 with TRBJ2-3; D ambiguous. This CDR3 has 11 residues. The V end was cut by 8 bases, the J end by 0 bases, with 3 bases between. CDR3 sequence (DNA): TGTGCCAGCTTAAGCACAGATACGCAGTATTTT. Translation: CASLSTDTQYF.

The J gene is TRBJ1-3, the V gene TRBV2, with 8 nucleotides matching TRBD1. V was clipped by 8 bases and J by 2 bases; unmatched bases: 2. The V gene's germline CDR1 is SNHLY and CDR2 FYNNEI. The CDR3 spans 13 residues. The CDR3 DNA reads TGTGCCAGCCGGGACAGGCCTGGAAACACCATATATTTT. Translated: CASRDRPGNTIYF.

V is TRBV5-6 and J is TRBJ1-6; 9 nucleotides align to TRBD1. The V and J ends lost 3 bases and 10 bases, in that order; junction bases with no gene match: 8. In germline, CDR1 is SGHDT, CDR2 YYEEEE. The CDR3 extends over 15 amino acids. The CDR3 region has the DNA TGTGCCAGCAGCTCCCCGGGACAGGGTCAATCACCCCTCCACTTT. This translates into CASSSPGQGQSPLHF. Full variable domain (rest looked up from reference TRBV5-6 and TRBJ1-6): DAGVTQSPTHLIKTRGQQVTLRCSPKSGHDTVSWYQQALGQGPQFIFQYYEEEERQRGNFPDRFSGHQFPNYSSELNVNALLLGDSALYLCASSSPGQGQSPLHFGNGTRLTVT.

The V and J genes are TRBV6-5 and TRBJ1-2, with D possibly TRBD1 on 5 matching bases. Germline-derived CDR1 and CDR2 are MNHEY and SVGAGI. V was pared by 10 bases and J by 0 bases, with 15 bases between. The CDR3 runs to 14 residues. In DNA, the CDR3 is TGTGCCATCAATTCGGGGGGTCCTAACTATGGCTACACCTTC. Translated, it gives CAINSGGPNYGYTF.

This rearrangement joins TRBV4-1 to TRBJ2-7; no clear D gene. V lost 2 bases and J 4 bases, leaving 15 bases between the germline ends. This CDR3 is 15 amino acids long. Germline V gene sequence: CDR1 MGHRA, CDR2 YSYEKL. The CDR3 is CASSQTFGTGYEQYF. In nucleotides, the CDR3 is TGCGCCAGCAGCCAAACCTTCGGTACCGGGTACGAGCAGTACTTC.

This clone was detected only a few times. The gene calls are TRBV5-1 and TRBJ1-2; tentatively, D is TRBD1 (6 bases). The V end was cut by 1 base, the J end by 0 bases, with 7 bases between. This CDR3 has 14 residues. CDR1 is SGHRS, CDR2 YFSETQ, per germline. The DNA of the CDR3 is TGCGCCAGCAGCTTGAGGACAGCTAACTATGGCTACACCTTC. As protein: CASSLRTANYGYTF.

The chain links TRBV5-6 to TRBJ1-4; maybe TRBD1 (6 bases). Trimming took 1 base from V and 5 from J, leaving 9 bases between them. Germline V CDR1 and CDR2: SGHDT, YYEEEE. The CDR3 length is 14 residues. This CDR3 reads CASSLKGGNEKLFF. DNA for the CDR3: TGTGCCAGCAGCTTGAAAGGGGGAAATGAAAAACTGTTTTTT.

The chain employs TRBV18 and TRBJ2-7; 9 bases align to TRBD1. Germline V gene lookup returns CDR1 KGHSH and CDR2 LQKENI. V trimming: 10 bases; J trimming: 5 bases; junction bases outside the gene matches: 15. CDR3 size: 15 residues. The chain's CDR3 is CATSDLGQGVNEQYF. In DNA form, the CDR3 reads TGTGCCACATCGGACTTGGGACAGGGTGTGAACGAGCAGTACTTC. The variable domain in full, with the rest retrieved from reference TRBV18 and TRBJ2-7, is NAGVMQNPRHLVRRRGQEARLRCSPMKGHSHVYWYRQLPEEGLKFMVYLQKENIIDESGMPKERFSAEFPKEGPSILRIQQVVRGDSAAYFCATSDLGQGVNEQYFGPGTRLTVT.

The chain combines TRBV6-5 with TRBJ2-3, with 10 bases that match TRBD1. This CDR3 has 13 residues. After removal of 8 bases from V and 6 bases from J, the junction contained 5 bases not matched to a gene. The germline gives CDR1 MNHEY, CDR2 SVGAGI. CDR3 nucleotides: TGTGCCAGCCGGGACAGGGGTTTGGATACGCAGTATTTT. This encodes CASRDRGLDTQYF.

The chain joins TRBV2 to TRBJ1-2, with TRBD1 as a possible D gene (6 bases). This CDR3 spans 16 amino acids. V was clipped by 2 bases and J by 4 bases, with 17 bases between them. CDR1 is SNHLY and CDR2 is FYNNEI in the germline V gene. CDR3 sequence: CASSELVDSLIYGYTF. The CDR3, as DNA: TGTGCCAGCAGTGAATTGGTGGACAGTCTCATCTATGGCTACACCTTC.

In nucleotides, the CDR3 is TGTGCCTGGGGATGGGGGGTAGAAGAAAAACTGTTTTTT. Translating gives CAWGWGVEEKLFF. V is TRBV30 and J is TRBJ1-4, with D perhaps matching TRBD1 (5 bases). The CDR3 contains 13 residues. From germline, CDR1 is GTSNPN and CDR2 SVGIG (reference sequence). Trimming stripped 5 bases from V and 8 bases from J, with 15 bases between.

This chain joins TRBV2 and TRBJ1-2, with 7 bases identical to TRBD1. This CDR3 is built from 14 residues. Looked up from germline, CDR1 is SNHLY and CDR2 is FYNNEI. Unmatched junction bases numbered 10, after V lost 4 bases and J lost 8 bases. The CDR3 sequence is CASSGRGTAAGYTF. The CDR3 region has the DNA TGTGCCAGCAGTGGGAGGGGGACAGCGGCCGGCTACACCTTC.

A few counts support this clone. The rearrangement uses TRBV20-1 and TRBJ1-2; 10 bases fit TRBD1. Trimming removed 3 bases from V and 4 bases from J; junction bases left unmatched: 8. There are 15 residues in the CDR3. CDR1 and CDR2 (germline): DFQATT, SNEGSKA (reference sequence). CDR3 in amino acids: CSASPGQGEGYGYTF. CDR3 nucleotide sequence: TGCAGTGCTAGTCCTGGACAGGGGGAAGGCTATGGCTACACCTTC.

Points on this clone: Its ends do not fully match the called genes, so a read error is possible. CDR3 protein: CVSSHQPGQGNYGYTF. For the CDR3, the DNA is TGTGTCAGCAGCCACCAGCCGGGACAGGGCAACTATGGCTACACCTTC. The gene calls are TRBV5-5 and TRBJ1-2; the match to TRBD1 covers 9 bases. CDR1 and CDR2 (germline): SGHKS, YYEKEE (reference sequence). The CDR3 spans 16 residues. Variable domain in full (rest from reference TRBV5-5 and TRBJ1-2): DAGVTQSPTHLIKTRGQQVTLRCSPISGHKSVSWYQQVLGQGPQFIFQYYEKEERGRGNFPDRFSARQFPNYSSELNVNALLLGDSALYLCVSSHQPGQGNYGYTFGSGTRLTVV.

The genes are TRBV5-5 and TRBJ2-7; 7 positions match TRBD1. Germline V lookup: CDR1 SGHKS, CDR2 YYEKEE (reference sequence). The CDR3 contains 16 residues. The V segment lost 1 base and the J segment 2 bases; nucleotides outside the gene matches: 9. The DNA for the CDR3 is TGTGCCAGCAGCTTGAGGGTGACAGGGTTGACCTACGAGCAGTACTTC. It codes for CASSLRVTGLTYEQYF. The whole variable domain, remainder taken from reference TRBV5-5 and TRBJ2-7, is DAGVTQSPTHLIKTRGQQVTLRCSPISGHKSVSWYQQVLGQGPQFIFQYYEKEERGRGNFPDRFSARQFPNYSSELNVNALLLGDSALYLCASSLRVTGLTYEQYFGPGTRLTVT.

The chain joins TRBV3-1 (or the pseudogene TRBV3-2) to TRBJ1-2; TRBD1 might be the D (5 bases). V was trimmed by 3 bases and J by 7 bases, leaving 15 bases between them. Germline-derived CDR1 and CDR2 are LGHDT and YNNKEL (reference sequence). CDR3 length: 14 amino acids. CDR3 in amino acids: CASSQGGSGGGYTF. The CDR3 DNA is TGTGCCAGCAGCCAGGGTGGCTCGGGGGGTGGCTACACCTTC.

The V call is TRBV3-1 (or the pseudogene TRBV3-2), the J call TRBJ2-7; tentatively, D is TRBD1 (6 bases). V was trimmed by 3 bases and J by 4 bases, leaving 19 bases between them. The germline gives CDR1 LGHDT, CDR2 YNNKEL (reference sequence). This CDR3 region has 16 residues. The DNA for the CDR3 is TGTGCCAGCAGCCAGGGGGCAAGTACCCTTCCTTACGAGCAGTACTTC. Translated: CASSQGASTLPYEQYF.

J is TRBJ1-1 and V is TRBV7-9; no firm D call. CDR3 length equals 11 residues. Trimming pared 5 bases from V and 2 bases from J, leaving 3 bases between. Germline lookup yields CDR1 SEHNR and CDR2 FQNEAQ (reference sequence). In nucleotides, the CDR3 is TGTGCCAGCAGCGGCAACACTGAAGCTTTCTTT. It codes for CASSGNTEAFF.

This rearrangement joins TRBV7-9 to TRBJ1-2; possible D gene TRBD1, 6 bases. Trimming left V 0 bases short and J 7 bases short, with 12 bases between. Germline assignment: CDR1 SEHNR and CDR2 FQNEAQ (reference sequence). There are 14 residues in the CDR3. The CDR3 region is CASSLADRSSGYTF. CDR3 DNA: TGTGCCAGCAGCTTAGCCGACAGGTCTAGTGGCTACACCTTC.

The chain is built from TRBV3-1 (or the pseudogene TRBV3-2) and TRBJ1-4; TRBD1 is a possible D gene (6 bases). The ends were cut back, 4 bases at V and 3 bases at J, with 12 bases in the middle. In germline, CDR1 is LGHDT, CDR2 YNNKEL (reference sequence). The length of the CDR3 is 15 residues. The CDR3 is CASSPSGGPNEKLFF. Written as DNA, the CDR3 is TGTGCCAGCAGCCCTTCTGGGGGCCCTAATGAAAAACTGTTTTTT.

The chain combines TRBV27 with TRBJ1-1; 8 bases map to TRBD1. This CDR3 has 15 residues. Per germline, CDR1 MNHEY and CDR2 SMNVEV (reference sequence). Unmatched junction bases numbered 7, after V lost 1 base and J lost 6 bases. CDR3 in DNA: TGTGCCAGCAGTTTATTAGGACAGGGTATCCCTGAAGCTTTCTTT. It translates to CASSLLGQGIPEAFF.

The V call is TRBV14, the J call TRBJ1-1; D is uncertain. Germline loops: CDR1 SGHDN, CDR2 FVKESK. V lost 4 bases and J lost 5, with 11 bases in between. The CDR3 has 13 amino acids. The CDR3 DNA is TGTGCCAGCAGCCGTTTTGGCGGAACTGAAGCTTTCTTT. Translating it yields CASSRFGGTEAFF.

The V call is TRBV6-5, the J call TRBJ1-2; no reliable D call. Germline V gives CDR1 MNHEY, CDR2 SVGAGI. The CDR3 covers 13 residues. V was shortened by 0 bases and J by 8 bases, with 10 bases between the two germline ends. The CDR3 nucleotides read TGTGCCAGCAGTTACTCCAGAGGGAGCGGCTACACCTTC. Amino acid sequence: CASSYSRGSGYTF.

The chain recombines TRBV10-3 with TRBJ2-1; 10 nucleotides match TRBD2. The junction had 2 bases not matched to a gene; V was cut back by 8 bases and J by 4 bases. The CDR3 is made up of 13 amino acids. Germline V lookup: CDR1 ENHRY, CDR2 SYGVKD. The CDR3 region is CAIGTSEYNEQFF. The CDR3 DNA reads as TGTGCCATCGGGACTAGCGAGTACAATGAGCAGTTCTTC.

The CDR3 nucleotides are TGTGCCCGCTTAGGAGCGAGAGAGCAGTACTTC. It encodes CARLGAREQYF. The chain has TRBV7-2 and TRBJ2-7, with D uncertain. This CDR3 has 11 residues. Germline lookup yields CDR1 SGHTA and CDR2 FQGNSA. Trimming removed 11 bases from V and 7 bases from J, with 15 bases in between.

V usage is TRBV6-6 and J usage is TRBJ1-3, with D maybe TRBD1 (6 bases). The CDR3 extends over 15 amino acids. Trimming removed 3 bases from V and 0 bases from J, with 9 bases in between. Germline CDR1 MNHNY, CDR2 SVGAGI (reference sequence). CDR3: CASSYTGRSGNTIYF. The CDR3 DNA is TGTGCCAGCAGTTATACAGGGCGCTCTGGAAACACCATATATTTT.

CDR3 bases: TGTGCCAGCAGTTTCCCGGGGTACGCTAACTACGAGCAGTACTTC. Its translation: CASSFPGYANYEQYF. The chain recombines TRBV28 with TRBJ2-7; D perhaps matches TRBD2 (5 bases). V was pared by 3 bases and J by 3 bases, with 15 bases between. The germline gives CDR1 MDHEN, CDR2 SYDVKM. The CDR3 runs 15 residues.

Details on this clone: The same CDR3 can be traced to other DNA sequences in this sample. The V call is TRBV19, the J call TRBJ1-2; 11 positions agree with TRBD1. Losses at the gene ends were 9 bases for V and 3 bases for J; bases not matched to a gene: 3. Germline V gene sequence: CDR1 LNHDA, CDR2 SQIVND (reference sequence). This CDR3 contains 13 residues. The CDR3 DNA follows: TGTGCCAGCCGGGACAGGGGGTACTATGGCTACACCTTC. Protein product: CASRDRGYYGYTF.

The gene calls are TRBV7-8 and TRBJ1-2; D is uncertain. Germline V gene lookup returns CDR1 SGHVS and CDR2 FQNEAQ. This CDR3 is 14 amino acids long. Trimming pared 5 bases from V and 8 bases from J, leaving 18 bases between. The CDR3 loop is CASSRDANGLGYTF. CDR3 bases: TGTGCCAGCAGCCGAGACGCAAACGGACTCGGCTACACCTTC. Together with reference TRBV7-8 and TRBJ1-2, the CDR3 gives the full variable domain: GAGVSQSPRYKVAKRGQDVALRCDPISGHVSLFWYQQALGQGPEFLTYFQNEAQLDKSGLPSDRFFAERPEGSVSTLKIQRTQQEDSAVYLCASSRDANGLGYTFGSGTRLTVV.

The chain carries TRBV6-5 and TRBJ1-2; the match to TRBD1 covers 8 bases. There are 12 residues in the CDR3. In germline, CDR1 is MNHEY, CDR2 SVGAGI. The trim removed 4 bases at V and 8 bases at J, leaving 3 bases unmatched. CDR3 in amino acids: CASSSGQAGYTF. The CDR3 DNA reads TGTGCCAGCAGTTCGGGACAGGCCGGCTACACCTTC.

The DNA for the CDR3 is TGTGCCTGGAGCCCCCGACAGGGTTTCGATCAGTCAGCTTTCTTT. This encodes CAWSPRQGFDQSAFF. The genes are TRBV30 and TRBJ1-1, with TRBD1 matching over 7 bases. Germline trimming cut 3 bases from V and 10 bases from J; bases unmatched to any gene: 17. Germline V lookup: CDR1 GTSNPN, CDR2 SVGIG (reference sequence). There are 15 residues in the CDR3.

The CDR3 DNA is TGTGCCAGCAGTTACTCGGGAGGAGACTATGGCTACACCTTC. It codes for CASSYSGGDYGYTF. This sequence joins TRBV6-5 and TRBJ1-2; no clear D gene. Germline V gene data show CDR1 as MNHEY and CDR2 as SVGAGI. The CDR3 covers 14 residues. Trimming took 0 bases from V and 3 from J, leaving 8 bases between them.